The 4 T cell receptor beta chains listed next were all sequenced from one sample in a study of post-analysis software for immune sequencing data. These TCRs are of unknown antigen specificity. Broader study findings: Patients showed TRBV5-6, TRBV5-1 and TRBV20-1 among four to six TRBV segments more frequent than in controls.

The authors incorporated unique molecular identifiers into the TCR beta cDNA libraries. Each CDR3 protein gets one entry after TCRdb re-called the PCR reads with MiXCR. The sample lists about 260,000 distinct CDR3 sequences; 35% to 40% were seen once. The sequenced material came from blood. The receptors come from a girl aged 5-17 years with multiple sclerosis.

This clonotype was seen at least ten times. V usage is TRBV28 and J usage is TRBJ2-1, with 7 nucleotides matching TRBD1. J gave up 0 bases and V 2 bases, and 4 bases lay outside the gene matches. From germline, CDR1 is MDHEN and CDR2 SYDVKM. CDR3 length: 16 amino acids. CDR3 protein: CASSLGDRASYNEQFF. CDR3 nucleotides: TGTGCCAGCAGTTTAGGGGACAGAGCCTCCTACAATGAGCAGTTCTTC.

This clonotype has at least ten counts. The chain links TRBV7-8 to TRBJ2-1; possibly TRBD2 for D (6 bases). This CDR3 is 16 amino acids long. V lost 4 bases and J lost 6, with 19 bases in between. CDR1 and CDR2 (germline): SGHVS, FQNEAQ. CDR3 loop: CASSWGSAGISNEQFF. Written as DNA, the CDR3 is TGTGCCAGCAGCTGGGGGTCGGCGGGGATTTCCAATGAGCAGTTCTTC.

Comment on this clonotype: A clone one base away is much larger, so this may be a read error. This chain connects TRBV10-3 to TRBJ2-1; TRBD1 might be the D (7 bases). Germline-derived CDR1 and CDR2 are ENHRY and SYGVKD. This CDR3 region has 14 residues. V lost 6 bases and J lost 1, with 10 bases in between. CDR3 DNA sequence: TGTGCCATCAGGGAGGGGGCTTCCTACAATGAGCAGTTCTTC. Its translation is CAIREGASYNEQFF.

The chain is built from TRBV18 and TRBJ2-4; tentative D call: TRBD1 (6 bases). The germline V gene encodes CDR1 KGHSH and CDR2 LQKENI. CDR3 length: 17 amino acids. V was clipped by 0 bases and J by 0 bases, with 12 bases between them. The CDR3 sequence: CASSPPMGALAKNIQYF. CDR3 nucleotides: TGTGCCAGCTCACCACCGATGGGGGCCCTAGCCAAAAACATTCAGTACTTC.